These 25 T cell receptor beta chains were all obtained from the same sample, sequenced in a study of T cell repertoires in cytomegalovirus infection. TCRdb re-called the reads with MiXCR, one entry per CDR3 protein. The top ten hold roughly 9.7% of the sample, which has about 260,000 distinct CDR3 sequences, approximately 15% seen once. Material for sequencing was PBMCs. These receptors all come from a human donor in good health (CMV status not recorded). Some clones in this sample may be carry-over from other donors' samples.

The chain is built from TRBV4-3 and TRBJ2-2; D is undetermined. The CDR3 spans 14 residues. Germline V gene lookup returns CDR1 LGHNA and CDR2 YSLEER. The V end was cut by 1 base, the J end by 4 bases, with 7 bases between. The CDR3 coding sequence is TGCGCCAGCAGCCAAGGTCCCCTCACCGGGGAGCTGTTTTTT. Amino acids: CASSQGPLTGELFF.

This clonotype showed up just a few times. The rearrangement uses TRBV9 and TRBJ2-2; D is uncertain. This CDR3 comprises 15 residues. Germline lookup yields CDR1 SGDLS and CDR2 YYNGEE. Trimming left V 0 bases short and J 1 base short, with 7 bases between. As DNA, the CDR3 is TGTGCCAGCAGCGTAGGAGTGATGAACACCGGGGAGCTGTTTTTT. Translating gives CASSVGVMNTGELFF.

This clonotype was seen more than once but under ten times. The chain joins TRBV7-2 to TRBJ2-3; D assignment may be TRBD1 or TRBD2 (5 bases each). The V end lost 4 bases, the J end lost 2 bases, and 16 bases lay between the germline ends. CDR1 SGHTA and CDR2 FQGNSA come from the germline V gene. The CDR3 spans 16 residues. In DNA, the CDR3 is TGTGCCAGCAGCTCCGCTTCGGGACGGTACACAGATACGCAGTATTTT. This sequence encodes CASSSASGRYTDTQYF.

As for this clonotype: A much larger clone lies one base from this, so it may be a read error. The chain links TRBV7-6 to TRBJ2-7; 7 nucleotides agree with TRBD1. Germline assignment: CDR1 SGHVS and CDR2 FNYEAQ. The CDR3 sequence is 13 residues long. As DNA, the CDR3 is TGTGCCAGCAGTTGGGGACAGAACTACGAGCAGTGCTTC. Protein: CASSWGQNYEQCF.

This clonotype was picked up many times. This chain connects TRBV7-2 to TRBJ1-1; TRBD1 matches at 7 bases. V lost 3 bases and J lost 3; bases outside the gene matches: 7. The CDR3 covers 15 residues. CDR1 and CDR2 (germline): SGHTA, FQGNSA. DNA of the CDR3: TGTGCCAGCAGCTTTGGCAGGGGGATGGACACTGAAGCTTTCTTT. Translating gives CASSFGRGMDTEAFF.

CDR3 loop: CASSLREGPGPQQFF. CDR3 nucleotides: TGTGCCAGCAGCCTAAGAGAGGGGCCCGGGCCCCAGCAGTTCTTC. The chain employs TRBV11-3 and TRBJ2-1; possibly TRBD1 or TRBD2 for D (5 bases each). The germline V gene has CDR1 SGHNT and CDR2 YENEEA. Trimming pared 5 bases from V and 11 bases from J, leaving 22 bases between. The CDR3 contains 15 residues.

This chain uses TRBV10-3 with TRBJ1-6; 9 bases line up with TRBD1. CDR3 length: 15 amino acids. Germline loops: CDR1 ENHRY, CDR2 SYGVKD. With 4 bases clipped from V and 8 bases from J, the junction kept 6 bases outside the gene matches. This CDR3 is CAISARTGVDSPLHF. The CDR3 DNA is TGTGCCATCAGTGCCCGGACAGGGGTAGATTCACCCCTCCACTTT.

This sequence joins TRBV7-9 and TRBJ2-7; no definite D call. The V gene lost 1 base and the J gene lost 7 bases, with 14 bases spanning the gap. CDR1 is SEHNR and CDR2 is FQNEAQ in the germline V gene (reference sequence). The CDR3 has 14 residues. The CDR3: CASSLGTMSVEQYF. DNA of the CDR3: TGTGCCAGCAGCTTAGGTACGATGAGTGTTGAGCAGTACTTC.

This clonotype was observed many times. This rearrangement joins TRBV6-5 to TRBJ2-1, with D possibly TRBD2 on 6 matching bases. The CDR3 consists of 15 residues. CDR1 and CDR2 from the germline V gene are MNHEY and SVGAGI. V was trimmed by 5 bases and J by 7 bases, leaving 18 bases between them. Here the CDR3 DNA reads TGTGCCAGCAGTATATTTCGGGAGCGCGCGAATGAGCAGTTCTTC. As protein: CASSIFRERANEQFF.

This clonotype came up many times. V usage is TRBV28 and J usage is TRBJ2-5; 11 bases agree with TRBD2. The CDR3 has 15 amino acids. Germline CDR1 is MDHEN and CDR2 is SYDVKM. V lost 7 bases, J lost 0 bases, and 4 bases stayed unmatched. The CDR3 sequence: CASTPGLADQETQYF. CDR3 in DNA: TGTGCCAGCACCCCGGGACTAGCGGACCAAGAGACCCAGTACTTC.

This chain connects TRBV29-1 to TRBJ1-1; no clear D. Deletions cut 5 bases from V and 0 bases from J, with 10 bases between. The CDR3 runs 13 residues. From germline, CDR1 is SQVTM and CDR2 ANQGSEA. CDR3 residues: CSVSLTMNTEAFF. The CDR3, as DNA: TGCAGCGTTAGCCTCACGATGAACACTGAAGCTTTCTTT.

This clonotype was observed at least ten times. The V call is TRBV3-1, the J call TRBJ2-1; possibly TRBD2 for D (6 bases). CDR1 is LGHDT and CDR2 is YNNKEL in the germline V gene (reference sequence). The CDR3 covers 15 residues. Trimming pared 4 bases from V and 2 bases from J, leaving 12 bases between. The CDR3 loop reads CASSPTRLAYNEQFF. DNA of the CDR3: TGTGCCAGCAGCCCGACCAGACTAGCCTACAATGAGCAGTTCTTC.

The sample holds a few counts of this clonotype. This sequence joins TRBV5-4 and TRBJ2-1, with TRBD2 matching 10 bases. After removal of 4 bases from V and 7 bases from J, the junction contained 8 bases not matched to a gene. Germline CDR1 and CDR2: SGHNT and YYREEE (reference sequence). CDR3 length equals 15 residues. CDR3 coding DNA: TGTGCCAGCAGCCCTTGGACTAGCGGACTTAATGAGCAGTTCTTC. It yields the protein CASSPWTSGLNEQFF.

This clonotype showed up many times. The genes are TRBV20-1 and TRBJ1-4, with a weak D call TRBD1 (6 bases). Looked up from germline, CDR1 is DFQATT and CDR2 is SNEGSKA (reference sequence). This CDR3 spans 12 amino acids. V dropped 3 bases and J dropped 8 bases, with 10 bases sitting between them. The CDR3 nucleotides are TGCAGTGCTAGCACAGGGAACGAAAAACTGTTTTTT. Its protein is CSASTGNEKLFF.

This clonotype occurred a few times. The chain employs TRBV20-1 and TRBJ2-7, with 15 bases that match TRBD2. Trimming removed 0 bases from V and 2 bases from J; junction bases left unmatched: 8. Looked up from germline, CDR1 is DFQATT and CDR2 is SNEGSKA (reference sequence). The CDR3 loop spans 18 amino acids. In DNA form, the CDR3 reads TGCAGTGCTAGAGATGGGGGACTAGCGGGAGGAAATACCTACGAGCAGTACTTC. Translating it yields CSARDGGLAGGNTYEQYF.

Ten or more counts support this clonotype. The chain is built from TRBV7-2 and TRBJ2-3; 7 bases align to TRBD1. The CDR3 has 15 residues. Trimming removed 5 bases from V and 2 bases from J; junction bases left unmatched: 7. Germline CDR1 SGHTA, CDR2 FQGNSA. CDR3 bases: TGTGCCAGCAGCGTGGACAGGACCCCCACAGATACGCAGTATTTT. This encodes CASSVDRTPTDTQYF.

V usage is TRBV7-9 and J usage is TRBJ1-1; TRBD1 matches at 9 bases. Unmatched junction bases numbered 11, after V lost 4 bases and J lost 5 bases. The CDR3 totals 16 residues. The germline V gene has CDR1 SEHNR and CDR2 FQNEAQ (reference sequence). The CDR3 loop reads CASSSAGTGYRTEAFF. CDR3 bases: TGTGCCAGCAGCTCAGCCGGGACAGGGTATCGGACTGAAGCTTTCTTT.

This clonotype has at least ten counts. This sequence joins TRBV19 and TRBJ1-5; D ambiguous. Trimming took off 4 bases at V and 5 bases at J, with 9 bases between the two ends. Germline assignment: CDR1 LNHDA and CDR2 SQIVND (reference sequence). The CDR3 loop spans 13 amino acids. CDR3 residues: CASSKQPDQPQHF. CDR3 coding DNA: TGTGCCAGTAGTAAGCAGCCTGATCAGCCCCAGCATTTT. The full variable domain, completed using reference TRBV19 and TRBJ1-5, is DGGITQSPKYLFRKEGQNVTLSCEQNLNHDAMYWYRQDPGQGLRLIYYSQIVNDFQKGDIAEGYSVSREKKESFPLTVTSAQKNPTAFYLCASSKQPDQPQHFGDGTRLSIL.

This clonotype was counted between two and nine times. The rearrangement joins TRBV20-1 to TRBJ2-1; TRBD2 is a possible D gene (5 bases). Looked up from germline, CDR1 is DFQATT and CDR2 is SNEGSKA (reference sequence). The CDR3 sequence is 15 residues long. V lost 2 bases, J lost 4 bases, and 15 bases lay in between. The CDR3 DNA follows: TGCAGTGCTAGACCTCCGGGGTTACGGTACAATGAGCAGTTCTTC. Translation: CSARPPGLRYNEQFF.

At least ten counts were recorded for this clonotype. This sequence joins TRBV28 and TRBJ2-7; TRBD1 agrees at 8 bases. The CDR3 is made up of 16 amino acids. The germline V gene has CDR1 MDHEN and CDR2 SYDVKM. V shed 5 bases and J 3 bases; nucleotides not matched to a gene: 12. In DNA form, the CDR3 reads TGTGCCAGCAGTCCACCGGGGCAGGGGGCACTCTACGAGCAGTACTTC. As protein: CASSPPGQGALYEQYF.

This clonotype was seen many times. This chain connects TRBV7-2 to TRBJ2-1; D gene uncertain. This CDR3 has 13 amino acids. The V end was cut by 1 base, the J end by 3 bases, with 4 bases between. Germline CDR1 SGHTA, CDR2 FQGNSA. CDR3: CASSLVGYNEQFF. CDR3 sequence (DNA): TGTGCCAGCAGCTTAGTAGGCTACAATGAGCAGTTCTTC. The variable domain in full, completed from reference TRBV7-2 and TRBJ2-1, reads GAGVSQSPSNKVTEKGKDVELRCDPISGHTALYWYRQSLGQGLEFLIYFQGNSAPDKSGLPSDRFSAERTGGSVSTLTIQRTQQEDSAVYLCASSLVGYNEQFFGPGTRLTVL.

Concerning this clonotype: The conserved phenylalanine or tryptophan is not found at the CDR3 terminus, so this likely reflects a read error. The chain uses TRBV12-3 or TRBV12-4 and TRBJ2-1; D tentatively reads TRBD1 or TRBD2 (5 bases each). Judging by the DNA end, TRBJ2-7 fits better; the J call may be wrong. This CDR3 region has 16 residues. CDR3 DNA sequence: TGTGCCAGCACTCCCCGGCAGGGAGTAGGCTACAATGAGCAGTACTCC. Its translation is CASTPRQGVGYNEQYS.

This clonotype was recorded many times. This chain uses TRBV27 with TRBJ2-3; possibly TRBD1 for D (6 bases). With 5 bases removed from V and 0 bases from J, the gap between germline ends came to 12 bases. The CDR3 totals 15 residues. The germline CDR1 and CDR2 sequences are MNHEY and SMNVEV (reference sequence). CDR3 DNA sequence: TGTGCCAGCAGTCCCTGGACAGCTAGCACAGATACGCAGTATTTT. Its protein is CASSPWTASTDTQYF.

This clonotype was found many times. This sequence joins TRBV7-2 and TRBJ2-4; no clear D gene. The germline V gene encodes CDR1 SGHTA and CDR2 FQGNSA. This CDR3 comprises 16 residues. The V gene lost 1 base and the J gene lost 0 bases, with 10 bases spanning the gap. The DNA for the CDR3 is TGTGCCAGCAGCTTAGATCAACCTCTAGCCAAAAACATTCAGTACTTC. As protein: CASSLDQPLAKNIQYF.

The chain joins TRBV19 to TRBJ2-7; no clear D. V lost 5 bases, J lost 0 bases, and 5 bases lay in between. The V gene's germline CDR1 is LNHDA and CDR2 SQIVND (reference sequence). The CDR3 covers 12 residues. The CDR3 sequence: CASSRYSYEQYF. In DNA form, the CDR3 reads TGTGCCAGTAGTCGGTACTCCTACGAGCAGTACTTC.